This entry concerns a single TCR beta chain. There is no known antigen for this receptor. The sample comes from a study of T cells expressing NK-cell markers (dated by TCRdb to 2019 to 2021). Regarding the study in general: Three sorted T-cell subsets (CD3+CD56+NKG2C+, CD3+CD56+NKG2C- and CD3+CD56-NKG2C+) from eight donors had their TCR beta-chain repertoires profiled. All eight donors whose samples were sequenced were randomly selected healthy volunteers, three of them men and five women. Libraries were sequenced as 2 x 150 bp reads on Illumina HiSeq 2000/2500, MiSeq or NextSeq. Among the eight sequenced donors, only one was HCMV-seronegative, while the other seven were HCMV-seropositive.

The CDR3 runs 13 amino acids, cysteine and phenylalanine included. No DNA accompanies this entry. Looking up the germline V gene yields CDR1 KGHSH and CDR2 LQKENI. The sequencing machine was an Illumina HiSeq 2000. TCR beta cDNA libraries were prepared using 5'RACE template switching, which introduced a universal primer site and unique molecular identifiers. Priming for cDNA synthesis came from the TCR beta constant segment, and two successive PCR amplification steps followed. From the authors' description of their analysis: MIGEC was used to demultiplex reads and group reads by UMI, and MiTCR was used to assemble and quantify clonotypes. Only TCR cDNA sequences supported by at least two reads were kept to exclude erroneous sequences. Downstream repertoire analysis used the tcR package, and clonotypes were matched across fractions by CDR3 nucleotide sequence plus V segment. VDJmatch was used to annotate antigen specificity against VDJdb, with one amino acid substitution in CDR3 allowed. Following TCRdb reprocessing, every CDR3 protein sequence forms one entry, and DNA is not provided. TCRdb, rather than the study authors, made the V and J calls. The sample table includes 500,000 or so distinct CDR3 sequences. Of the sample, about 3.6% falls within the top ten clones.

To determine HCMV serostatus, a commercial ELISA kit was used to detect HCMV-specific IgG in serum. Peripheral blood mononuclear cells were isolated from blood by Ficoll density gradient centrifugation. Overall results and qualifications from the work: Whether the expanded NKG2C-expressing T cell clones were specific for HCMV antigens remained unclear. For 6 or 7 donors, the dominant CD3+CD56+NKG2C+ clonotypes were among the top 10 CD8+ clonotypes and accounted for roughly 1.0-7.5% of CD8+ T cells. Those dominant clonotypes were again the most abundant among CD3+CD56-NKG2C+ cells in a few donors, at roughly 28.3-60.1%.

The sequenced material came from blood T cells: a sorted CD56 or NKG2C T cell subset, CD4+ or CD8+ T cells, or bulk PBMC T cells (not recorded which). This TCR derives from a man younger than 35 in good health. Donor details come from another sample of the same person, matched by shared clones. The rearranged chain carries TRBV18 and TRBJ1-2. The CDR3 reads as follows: CASSPPSSYGYTF.